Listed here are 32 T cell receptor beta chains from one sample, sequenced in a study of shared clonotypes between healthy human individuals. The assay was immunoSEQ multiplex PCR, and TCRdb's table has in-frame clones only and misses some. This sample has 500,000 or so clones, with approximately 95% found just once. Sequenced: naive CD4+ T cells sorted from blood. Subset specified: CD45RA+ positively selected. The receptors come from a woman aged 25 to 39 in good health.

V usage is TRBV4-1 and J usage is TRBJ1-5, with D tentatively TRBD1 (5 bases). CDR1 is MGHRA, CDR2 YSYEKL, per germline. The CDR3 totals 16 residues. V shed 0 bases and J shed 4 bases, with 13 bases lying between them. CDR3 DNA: TGCGCCAGCAGCCAAGATCGGGGCCAGGGAAATCAGCCCCAGCATTTT. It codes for CASSQDRGQGNQPQHF.

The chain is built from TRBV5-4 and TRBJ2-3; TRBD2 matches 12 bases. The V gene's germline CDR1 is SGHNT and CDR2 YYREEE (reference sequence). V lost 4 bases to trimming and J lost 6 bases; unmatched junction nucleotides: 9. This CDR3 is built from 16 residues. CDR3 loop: CASSPPLAGGRDTQYF. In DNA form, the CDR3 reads TGTGCCAGCAGCCCCCCTCTAGCGGGAGGGCGGGATACGCAGTATTTT.

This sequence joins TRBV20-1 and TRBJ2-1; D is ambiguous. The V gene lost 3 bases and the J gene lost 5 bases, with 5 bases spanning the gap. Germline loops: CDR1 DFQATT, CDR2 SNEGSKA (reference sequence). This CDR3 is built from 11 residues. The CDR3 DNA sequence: TGCAGTGCTAGTAATAACAATGAGCAGTTCTTC. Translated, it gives CSASNNNEQFF.

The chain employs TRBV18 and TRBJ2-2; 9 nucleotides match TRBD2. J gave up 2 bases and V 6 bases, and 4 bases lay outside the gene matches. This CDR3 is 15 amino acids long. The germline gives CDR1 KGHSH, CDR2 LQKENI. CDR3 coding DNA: TGTGCCAGCTCCAGACTAGCGGCTAACACCGGGGAGCTGTTTTTT. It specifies CASSRLAANTGELFF.

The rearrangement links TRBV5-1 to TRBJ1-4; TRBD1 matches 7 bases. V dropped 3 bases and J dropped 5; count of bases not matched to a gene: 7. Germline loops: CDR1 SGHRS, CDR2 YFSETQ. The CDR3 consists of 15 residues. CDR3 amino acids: CASSWRTGENEKLFF. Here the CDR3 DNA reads TGCGCCAGCAGCTGGCGCACAGGGGAGAATGAAAAACTGTTTTTT.

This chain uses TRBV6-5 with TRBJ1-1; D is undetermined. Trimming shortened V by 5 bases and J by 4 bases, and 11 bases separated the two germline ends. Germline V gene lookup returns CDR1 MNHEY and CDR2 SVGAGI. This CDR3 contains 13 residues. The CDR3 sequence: CASSPIRATEAFF. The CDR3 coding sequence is TGTGCCAGCAGTCCCATTCGGGCCACTGAAGCTTTCTTT.

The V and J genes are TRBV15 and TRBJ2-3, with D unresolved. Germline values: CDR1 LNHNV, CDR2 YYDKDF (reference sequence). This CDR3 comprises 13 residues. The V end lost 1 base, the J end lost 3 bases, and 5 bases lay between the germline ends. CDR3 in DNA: TGTGCCACCAGCAGAGTTAGAACAGATACGCAGTATTTT. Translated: CATSRVRTDTQYF.

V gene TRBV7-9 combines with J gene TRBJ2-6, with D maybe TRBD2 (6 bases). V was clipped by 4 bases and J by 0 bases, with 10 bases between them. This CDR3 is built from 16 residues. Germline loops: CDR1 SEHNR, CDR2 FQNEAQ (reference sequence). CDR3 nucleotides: TGTGCCAGCAGCTGGGGGGATATCTCTGGGGCCAACGTCCTGACTTTC. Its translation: CASSWGDISGANVLTF.

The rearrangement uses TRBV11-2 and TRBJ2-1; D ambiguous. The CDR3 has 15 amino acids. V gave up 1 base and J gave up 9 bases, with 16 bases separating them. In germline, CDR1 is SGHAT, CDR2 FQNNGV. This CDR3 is CASSLVTYLSGEQFF. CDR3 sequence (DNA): TGTGCCAGCAGCTTAGTTACTTACCTCTCCGGTGAGCAGTTCTTC.

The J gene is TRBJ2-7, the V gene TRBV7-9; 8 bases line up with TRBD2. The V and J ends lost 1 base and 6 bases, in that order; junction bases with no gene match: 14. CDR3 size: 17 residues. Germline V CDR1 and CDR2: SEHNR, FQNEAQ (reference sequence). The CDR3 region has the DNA TGTGCCAGCAGCTTAGGGGGACCAGCGGGAGTTCATAGCGAGCAGTACTTC. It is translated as CASSLGGPAGVHSEQYF.

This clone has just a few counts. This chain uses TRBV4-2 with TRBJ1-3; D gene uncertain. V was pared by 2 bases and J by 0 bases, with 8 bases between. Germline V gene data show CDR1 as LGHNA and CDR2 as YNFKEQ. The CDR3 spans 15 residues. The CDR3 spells CASSQSDISGNTIYF. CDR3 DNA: TGTGCCAGCAGCCAAAGCGATATCTCTGGAAACACCATATATTTT.

In DNA, the CDR3 is TGTGCCAGCAGTTTCCTGGGACTAGCGGGACAGAGGCTAAGGAGCTCCTACAATGAGCAGTTCTTC. It specifies CASSFLGLAGQRLRSSYNEQFF. The V and J genes are TRBV28 and TRBJ2-1; 13 nucleotides align to TRBD2. V was clipped by 3 bases and J by 0 bases; unmatched bases: 17. This CDR3 contains 22 residues. Germline lookup yields CDR1 MDHEN and CDR2 SYDVKM.

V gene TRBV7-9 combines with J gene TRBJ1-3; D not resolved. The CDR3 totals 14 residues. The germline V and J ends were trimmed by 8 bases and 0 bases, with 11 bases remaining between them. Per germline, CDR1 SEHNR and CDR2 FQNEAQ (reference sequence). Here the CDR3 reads CASRSRLSGNTIYF. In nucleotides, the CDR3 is TGTGCCAGCCGGTCCCGACTCTCTGGAAACACCATATATTTT.

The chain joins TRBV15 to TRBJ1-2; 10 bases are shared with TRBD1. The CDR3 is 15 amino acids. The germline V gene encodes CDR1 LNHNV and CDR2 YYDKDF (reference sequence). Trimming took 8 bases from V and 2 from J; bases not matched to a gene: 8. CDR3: CATEPGTGVNYGYTF. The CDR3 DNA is TGTGCCACCGAGCCCGGGACAGGGGTCAACTATGGCTACACCTTC.

The CDR3 region is CASSLFKGYEQYF. In nucleotides, the CDR3 is TGTGCCAGCAGCTTGTTCAAGGGCTACGAGCAGTACTTC. The genes are TRBV5-6 and TRBJ2-5; no clear D. The J call is in doubt because the DNA end fits TRBJ2-7 better. The germline CDR1 and CDR2 sequences are SGHDT and YYEEEE. This CDR3 has 13 amino acids.

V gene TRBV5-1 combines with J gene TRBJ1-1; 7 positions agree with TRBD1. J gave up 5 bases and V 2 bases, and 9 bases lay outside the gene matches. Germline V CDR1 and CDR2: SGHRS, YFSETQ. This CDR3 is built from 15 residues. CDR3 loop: CASSLRGREVTEAFF. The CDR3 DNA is TGCGCCAGCAGCTTAAGGGGGCGGGAGGTAACTGAAGCTTTCTTT.

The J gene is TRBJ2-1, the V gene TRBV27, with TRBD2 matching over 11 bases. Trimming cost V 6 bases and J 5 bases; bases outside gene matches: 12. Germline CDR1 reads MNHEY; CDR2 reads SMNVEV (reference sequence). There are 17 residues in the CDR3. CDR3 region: CASSLIKRLAGNNEQFF. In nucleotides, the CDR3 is TGTGCCAGCAGCCTTATAAAACGACTAGCGGGAAACAATGAGCAGTTCTTC.

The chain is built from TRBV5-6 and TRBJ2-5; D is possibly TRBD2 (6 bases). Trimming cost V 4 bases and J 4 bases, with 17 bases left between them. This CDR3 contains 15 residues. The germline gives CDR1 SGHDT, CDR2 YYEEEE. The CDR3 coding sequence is TGTGCCAGCAGCCTGGCGGGACGCAATCGAGAGACCCAGTACTTC. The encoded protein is CASSLAGRNRETQYF.

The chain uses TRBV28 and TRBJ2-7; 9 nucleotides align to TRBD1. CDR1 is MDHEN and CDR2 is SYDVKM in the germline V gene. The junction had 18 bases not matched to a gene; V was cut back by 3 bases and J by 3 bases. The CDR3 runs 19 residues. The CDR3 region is CASSFGYRGLAGSYYEQYF. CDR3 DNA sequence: TGTGCCAGCAGTTTTGGATACAGGGGGCTCGCGGGGTCCTACTACGAGCAGTACTTC. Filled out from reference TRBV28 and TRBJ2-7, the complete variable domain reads DVKVTQSSRYLVKRTGEKVFLECVQDMDHENMFWYRQDPGLGLRLIYFSYDVKMKEKGDIPEGYSVSREKKERFSLILESASTNQTSMYLCASSFGYRGLAGSYYEQYFGPGTRLTVT.

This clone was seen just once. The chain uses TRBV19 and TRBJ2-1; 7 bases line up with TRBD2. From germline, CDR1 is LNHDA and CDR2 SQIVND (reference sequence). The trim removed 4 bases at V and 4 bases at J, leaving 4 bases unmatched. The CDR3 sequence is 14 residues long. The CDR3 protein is CASSTREDYNEQFF. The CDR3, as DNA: TGTGCCAGTAGTACCCGGGAGGATTACAATGAGCAGTTCTTC.

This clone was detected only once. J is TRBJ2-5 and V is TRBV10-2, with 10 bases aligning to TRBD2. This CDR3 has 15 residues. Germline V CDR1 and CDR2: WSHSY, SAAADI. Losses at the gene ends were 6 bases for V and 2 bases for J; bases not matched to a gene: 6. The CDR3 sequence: CASRLAGVGQETQYF. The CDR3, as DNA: TGCGCCAGCAGGCTAGCGGGAGTTGGGCAAGAGACCCAGTACTTC.

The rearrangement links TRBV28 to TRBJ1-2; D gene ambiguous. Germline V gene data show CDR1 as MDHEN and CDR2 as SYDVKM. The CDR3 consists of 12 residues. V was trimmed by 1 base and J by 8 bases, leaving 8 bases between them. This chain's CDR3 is CASSLSGGGYTF. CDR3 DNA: TGTGCCAGCAGTTTATCCGGAGGGGGCTACACCTTC.

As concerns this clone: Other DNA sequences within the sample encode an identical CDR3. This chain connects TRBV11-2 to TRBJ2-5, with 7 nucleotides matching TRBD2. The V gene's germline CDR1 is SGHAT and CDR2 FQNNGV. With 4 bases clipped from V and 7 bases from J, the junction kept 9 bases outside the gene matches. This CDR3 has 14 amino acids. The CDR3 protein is CASSSYPQRGTQYF. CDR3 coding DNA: TGTGCCAGCAGCTCATACCCACAGCGGGGGACCCAGTACTTC.

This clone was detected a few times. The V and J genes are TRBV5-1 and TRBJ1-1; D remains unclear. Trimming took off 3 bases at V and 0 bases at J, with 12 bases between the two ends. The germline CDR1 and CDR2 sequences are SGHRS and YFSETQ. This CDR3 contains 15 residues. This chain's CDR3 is CASSSTGAMNTEAFF. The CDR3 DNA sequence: TGCGCCAGCAGCTCAACGGGAGCCATGAACACTGAAGCTTTCTTT.

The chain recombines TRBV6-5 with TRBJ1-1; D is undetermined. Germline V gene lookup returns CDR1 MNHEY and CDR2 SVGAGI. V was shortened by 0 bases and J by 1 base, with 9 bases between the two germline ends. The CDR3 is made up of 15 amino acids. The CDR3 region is CASSYSIHPNTEAFF. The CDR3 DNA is TGTGCCAGCAGTTACTCGATTCATCCGAACACTGAAGCTTTCTTT.

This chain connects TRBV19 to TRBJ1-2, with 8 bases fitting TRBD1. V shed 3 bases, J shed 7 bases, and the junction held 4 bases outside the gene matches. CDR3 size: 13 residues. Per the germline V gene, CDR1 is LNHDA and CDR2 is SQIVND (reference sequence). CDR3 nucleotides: TGTGCCAGTAGTATGACAGGGGACCGTGGCTACACCTTC. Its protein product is CASSMTGDRGYTF.

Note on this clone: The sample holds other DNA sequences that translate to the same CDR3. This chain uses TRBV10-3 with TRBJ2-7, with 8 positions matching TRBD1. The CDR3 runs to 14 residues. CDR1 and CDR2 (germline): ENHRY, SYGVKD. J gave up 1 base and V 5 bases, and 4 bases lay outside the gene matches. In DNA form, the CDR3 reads TGTGCCATCAGTCCCGGGACAGGTTCCTACGAGCAGTACTTC. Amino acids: CAISPGTGSYEQYF.

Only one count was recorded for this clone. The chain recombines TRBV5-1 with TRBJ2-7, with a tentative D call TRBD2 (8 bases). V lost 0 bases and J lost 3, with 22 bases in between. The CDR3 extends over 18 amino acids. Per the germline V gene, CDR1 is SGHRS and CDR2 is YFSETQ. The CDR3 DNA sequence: TGCGCCAGCAGCTTGGCCACGGGAGGGGGCGAATCCTACTACGAGCAGTACTTC. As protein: CASSLATGGGESYYEQYF.

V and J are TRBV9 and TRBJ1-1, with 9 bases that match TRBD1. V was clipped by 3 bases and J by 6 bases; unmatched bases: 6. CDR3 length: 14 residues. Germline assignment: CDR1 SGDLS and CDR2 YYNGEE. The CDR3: CASSGGQGSAEAFF. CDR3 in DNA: TGTGCCAGCAGCGGGGGACAGGGCTCGGCTGAAGCTTTCTTT.

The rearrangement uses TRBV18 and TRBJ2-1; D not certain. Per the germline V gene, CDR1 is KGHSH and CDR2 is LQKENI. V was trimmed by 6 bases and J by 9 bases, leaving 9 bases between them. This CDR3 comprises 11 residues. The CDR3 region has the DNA TGTGCCAGCTCTGAGTTTGGTGAGCAGTTCTTC. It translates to CASSEFGEQFF.

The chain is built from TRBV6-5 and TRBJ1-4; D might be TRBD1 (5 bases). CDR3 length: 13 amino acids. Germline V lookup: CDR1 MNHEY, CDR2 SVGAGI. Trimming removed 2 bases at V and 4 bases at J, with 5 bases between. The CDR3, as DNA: TGTGCCAGCAGTTACAGGGGTAATGAAAAACTGTTTTTT. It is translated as CASSYRGNEKLFF.

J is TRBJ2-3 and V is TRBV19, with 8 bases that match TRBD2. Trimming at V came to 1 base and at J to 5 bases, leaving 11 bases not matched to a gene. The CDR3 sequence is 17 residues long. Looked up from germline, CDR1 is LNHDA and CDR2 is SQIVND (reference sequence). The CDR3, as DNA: TGTGCCAGTAGTATAGTGGCGGGAGGAGGTGTTGGAGATACGCAGTATTTT. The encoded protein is CASSIVAGGGVGDTQYF. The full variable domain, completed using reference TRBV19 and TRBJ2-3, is DGGITQSPKYLFRKEGQNVTLSCEQNLNHDAMYWYRQDPGQGLRLIYYSQIVNDFQKGDIAEGYSVSREKKESFPLTVTSAQKNPTAFYLCASSIVAGGGVGDTQYFGPGTRLTVL.